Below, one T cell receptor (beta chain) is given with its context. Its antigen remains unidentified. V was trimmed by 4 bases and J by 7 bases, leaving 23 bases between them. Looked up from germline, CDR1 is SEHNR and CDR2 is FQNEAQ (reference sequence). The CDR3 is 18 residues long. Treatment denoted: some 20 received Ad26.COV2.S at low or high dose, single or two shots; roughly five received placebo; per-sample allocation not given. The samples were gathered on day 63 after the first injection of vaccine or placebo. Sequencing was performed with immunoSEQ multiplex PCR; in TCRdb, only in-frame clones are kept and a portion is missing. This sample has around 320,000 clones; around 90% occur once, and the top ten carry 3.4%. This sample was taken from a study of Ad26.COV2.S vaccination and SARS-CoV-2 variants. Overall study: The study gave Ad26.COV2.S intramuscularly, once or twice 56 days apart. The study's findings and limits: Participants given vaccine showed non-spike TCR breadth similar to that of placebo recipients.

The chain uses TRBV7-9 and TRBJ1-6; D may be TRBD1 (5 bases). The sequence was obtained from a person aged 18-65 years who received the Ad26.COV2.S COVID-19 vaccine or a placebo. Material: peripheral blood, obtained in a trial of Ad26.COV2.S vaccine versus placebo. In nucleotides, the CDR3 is TGTGCCAGCAGCTCGACCACGCAGGGAGCTTTTGGGAATTCACCCCTCCACTTT. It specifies CASSSTTQGAFGNSPLHF.